This T cell receptor (beta chain) is from a study of T cell responses to AZD1222 COVID-19 vaccine. TCRdb's copy holds only in-frame clones and misses some; the assay was immunoSEQ multiplex PCR. The top ten hold under 2% of the sample, which has about 100,000 clones, around 90% seen once. This CDR3 spans 15 amino acids. Germline assignment: CDR1 LGHNT and CDR2 FRNRAP. With regard to this clone: At one end the junction does not follow the germline gene, possibly because of a read error.

The V and J genes are TRBV12-5 and TRBJ2-1; possible D gene TRBD2, 6 bases. The input for sequencing was peripheral blood, taken on day 0 of AZD1222 vaccination. The sequence was obtained from an adult in good health. The CDR3 loop reads CASGLVGTSSNEQFF. The CDR3 DNA is TGTGCTAGTGGTTTGGTGGGGACTTCCTCCAATGAGCAGTTCTTC.